This record concerns one TCR beta chain sequence. Its antigen remains unidentified. The V gene's germline CDR1 is SGHDT and CDR2 YYEEEE. The CDR3 is 15 amino acids. V lost 3 bases to trimming and J lost 3 bases; unmatched junction nucleotides: 8. Stated time point: week 47, end of study. Vaccination comprised doses that each held 300 ug of mutant IDH1 20-mer peptide, plus topical imiquimod. Vaccination of patients was performed eight times, in weeks 1, 3, 5, 7, 11, 15, 19 and 23. Method: immunoSEQ multiplex PCR; TCRdb's copy keeps in-frame clones and lacks some. This sample yields 50,000 or so clones, of which around 85% are seen a single time; 3.5% to 4.5% belongs to the top ten. The data are from a study of a mutant IDH1 vaccine in newly diagnosed glioma. Study as a whole: Vaccination was launched 4-6 weeks after radiotherapy alone, or with temozolomide cycles. It was at week 35 that visit V12 occurred, and at week 47 that visit V13 did. Pretreatment consisted of radiotherapy, temozolomide, or both, with most receiving both.

This chain joins TRBV5-6 and TRBJ1-2, with TRBD1 matching 7 bases. This sequence originates from a woman in her thirties with glioma. Some clones in this sample may be carry-over from other donors' samples. The sequenced sample was PBMCs, obtained from a glioma patient whose treatment included an IDH1 peptide vaccine. CDR3 coding DNA: TGTGCCAGCAGCTCTTCTGGACAGGTAGACTATGGCTACACCTTC. Encoded protein: CASSSSGQVDYGYTF. The full variable domain, rest sourced from reference TRBV5-6 and TRBJ1-2, is DAGVTQSPTHLIKTRGQQVTLRCSPKSGHDTVSWYQQALGQGPQFIFQYYEEEERQRGNFPDRFSGHQFPNYSSELNVNALLLGDSALYLCASSSSGQVDYGYTFGSGTRLTVV.